Following are 2 T cell receptor beta chains from one sample sequenced in a study of cytomegalovirus exposure and HLA in healthy donors. The study ran its PCR with 60 Vbeta and 13 Jbeta primers. Measured with immunoSEQ multiplex PCR; TCRdb has only the in-frame clones, and not every one. Among some 110,000 clones listed, around 80% were seen once. Sequencing was performed on PBMCs. The receptors derive from a man aged 40-55 years in good health and CMV-seropositive.

This chain uses TRBV15 with TRBJ1-2; TRBD1 is a possible D gene (5 bases). CDR3 length: 17 residues. Germline CDR1 and CDR2: LNHNV and YYDKDF (reference sequence). Trimming left V 1 base short and J 6 bases short, with 21 bases between. The CDR3 bases are TGTGCCACCAGCAGAGGTCTACTGTACAGGCAGGCGAATGGCTACACCTTC. Amino acids: CATSRGLLYRQANGYTF.

The CDR3 DNA reads TGTGCCAGTAGCGGGGTGGGCCGTCAGCCCCAGCATTTT. Amino acid sequence: CASSGVGRQPQHF. V gene TRBV19 combines with J gene TRBJ1-5, with D unresolved. Germline V gives CDR1 LNHDA, CDR2 SQIVND (reference sequence). The CDR3 is 13 residues long. Trimming took off 6 bases at V and 6 bases at J, with 12 bases between the two ends.